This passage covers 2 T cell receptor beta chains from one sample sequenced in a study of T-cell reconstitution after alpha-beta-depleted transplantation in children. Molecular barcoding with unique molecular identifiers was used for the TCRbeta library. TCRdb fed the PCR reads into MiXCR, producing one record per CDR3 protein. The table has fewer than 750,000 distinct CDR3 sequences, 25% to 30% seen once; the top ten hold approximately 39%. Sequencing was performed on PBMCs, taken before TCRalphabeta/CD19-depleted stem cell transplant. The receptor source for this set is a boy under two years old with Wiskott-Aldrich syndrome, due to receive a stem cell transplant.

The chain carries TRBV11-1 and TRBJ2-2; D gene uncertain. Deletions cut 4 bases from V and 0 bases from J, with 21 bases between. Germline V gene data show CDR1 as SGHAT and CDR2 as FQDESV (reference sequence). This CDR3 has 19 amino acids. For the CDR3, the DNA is TGTGCCAGCAGCTCCAGACCGGGCCAGCCTTATTCGAACACCGGGGAGCTGTTTTTT. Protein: CASSSRPGQPYSNTGELFF.

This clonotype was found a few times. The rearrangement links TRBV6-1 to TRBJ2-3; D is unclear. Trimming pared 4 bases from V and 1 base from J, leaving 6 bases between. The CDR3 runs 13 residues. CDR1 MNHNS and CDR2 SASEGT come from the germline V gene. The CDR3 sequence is CASSAPGTDTQYF. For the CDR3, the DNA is TGTGCCAGCAGTGCACCGGGCACAGATACGCAGTATTTT.